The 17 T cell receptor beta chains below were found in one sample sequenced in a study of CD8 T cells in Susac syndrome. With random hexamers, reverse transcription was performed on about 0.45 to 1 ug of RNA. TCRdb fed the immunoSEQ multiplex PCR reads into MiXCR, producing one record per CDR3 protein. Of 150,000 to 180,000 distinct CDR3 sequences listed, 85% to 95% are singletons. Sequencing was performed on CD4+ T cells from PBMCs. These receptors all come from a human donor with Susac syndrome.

The CDR3 DNA is TGTGCCAGCGGCCTCCTTGGGACTAGTATATACGAGCAGTACTTC. This sequence encodes CASGLLGTSIYEQYF. The chain carries TRBV6-5 and TRBJ2-7; 8 nucleotides align to TRBD2. V shed 8 bases and J 4 bases; nucleotides not matched to a gene: 13. Germline CDR1 is MNHEY and CDR2 is SVGAGI. The CDR3 consists of 15 residues.

CDR3 in DNA: TGCAGTGCTAGACAACAGGGGAGGTGGGAGCAGTACTTC. Translation gives CSARQQGRWEQYF. The chain carries TRBV20-1 and TRBJ2-7; TRBD1 might be the D (7 bases). Germline loops: CDR1 DFQATT, CDR2 SNEGSKA (reference sequence). Trimming took 2 bases from V and 7 from J, leaving 15 bases between them. There are 13 residues in the CDR3.

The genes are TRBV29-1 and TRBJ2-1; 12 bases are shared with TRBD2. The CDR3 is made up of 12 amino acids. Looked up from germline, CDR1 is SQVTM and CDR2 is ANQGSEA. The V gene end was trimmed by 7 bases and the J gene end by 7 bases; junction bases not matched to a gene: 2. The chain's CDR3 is CSGGLAGNEQFF. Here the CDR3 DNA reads TGCAGCGGGGGACTAGCGGGTAATGAGCAGTTCTTC.

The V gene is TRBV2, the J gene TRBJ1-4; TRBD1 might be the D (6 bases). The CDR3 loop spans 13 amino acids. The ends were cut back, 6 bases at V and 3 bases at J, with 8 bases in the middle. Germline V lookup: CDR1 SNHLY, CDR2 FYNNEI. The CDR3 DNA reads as TGTGCCAGCAGGGACAGCCCTAATGAAAAACTGTTTTTT. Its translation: CASRDSPNEKLFF.

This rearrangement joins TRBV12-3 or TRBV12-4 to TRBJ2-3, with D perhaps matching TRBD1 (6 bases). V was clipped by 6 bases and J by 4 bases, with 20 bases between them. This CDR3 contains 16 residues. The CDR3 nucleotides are TGTGCCAGCAGCCAGGGGCCGCGCTACTCGGCAGATACGCAGTATTTT. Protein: CASSQGPRYSADTQYF.

The CDR3 sequence: CASRGGGVGTDTQYF. DNA of the CDR3: TGTGCCAGCCGCGGAGGGGGGGTGGGCACAGATACGCAGTATTTT. This chain uses TRBV12-3 or TRBV12-4 with TRBJ2-3; D is possibly TRBD2 (7 bases). V lost 8 bases to trimming and J lost 1 base, with 16 bases between them. CDR3 length: 15 residues.

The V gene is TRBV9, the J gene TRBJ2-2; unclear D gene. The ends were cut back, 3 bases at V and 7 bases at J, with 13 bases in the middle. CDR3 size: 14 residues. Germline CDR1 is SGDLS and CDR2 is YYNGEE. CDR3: CASSAAASDGELFF. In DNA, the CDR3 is TGTGCCAGCAGCGCCGCTGCTAGTGACGGGGAGCTGTTTTTT.

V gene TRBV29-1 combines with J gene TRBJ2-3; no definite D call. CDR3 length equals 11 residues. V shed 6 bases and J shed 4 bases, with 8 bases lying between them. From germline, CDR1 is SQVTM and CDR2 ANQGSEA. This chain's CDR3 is CSVAVADTQYF. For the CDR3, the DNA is TGCAGCGTCGCAGTGGCAGATACGCAGTATTTT.

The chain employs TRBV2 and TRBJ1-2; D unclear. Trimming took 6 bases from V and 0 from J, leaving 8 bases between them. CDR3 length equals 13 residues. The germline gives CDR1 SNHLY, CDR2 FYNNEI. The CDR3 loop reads CASRAGTNYGYTF. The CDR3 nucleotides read TGTGCCAGCAGGGCCGGGACTAACTATGGCTACACCTTC.

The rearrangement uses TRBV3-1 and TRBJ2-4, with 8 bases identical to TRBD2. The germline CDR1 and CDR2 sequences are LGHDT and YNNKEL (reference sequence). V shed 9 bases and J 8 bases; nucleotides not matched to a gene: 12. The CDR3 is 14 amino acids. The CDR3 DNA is TGTGCCAGTTCTCAAAAGCATAGCGGGGACATTCAGTACTTC. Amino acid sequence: CASSQKHSGDIQYF.

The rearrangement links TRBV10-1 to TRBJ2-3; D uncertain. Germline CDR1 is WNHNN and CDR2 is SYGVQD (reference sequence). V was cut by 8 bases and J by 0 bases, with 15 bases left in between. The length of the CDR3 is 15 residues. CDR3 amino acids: CASGGMADSTDTQYF. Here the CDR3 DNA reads TGCGCCAGCGGTGGAATGGCGGATAGCACAGATACGCAGTATTTT.

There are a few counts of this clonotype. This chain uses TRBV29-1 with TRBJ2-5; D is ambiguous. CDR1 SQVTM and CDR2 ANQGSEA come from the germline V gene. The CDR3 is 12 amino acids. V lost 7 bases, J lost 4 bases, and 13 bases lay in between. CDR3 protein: CSAGAKGETQYF. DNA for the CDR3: TGCAGCGCCGGTGCAAAGGGAGAGACCCAGTACTTC.

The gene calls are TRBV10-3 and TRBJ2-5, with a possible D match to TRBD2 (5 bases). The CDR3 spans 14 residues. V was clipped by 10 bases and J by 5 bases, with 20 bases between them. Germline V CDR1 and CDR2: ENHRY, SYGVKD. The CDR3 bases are TGTGCCACTACCGATAGCGACACGGGGGAGACCCAGTACTTC. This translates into CATTDSDTGETQYF.

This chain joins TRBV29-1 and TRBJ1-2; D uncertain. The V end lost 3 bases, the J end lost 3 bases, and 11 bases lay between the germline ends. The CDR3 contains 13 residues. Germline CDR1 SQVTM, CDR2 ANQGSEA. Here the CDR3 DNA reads TGCAGCGTTGACGGAGGAAGGGACTATGGCTACACCTTC. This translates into CSVDGGRDYGYTF.

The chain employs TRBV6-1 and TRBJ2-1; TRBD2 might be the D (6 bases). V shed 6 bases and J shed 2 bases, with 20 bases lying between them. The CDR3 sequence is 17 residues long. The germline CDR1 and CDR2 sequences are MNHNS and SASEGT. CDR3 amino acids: CASRQAPLASPYNEQFF. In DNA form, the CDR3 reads TGTGCCAGCAGACAAGCCCCCCTAGCGAGTCCCTACAATGAGCAGTTCTTC.

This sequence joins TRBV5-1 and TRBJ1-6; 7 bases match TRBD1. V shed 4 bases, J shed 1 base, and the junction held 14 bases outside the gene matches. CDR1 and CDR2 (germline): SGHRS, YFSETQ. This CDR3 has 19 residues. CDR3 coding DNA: TGCGCCAGCAGCGAAGCTATTCCTACCAGGGGGTCCTATAATTCACCCCTCCACTTT. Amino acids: CASSEAIPTRGSYNSPLHF.

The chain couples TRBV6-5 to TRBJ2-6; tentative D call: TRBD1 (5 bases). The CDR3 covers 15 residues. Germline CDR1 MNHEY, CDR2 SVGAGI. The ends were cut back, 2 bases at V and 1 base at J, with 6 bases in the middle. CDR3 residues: CASSYGASGANVLTF. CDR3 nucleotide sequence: TGTGCCAGCAGTTACGGGGCTTCTGGGGCCAACGTCCTGACTTTC.